The present T cell receptor (beta chain) was sequenced within a study of beta chain features in type 1 diabetes. Reverse transcription of all isolated RNA meant that expressed TCRB transcripts were sequenced. Some clones are missing from TCRdb's copy, which holds only in-frame ones; the method was immunoSEQ multiplex PCR. The repertoire includes about 390,000 clones, 8.5% to 10% of them detected once, and less than 0.65% sits in the top ten. General study findings and limits: TCRB CDR3s from Type 1 diabetes patients were moderately but significantly shorter in all four CD4+ subsets.

Germline CDR1 is MDHEN and CDR2 is SYDVKM. The length of the CDR3 is 12 residues. The germline V and J ends were trimmed by 7 bases and 7 bases, with 13 bases remaining between them. This clone was seen a handful of times. What it recognizes is unknown. The sequence was obtained from a man younger than 45 with type 1 diabetes. The specimen sequenced was central memory CD4+ T cells from blood. The rearrangement joins TRBV28 to TRBJ1-2, with D maybe TRBD1 (5 bases). This CDR3 is CASKGQGPGYTF. The CDR3 nucleotides read TGTGCCAGCAAAGGCCAGGGTCCTGGCTACACCTTC.